These T cell receptor beta chains were read from a single sample in a study of T cells after posttransplantation cyclophosphamide. Method: immunoSEQ multiplex PCR; TCRdb's copy keeps in-frame clones and lacks some. This sample carries about 22,000 clones, 89% of them seen once, and the ten largest clones take less than 9.5%. Sequenced material: PBMCs, taken after an allogeneic stem cell transplant with a calcineurin inhibitor and methotrexate. These receptors were collected from a female patient aged 50-60 years who received an allogeneic stem cell transplant from an unrelated donor, was CMV-positive, and had chronic GVHD only. Certain T cells may be donor cells from the graft. Each CDR3 is given with its conserved first and last residue. Fields, in order: J gene, V gene, clone size, D gene, CDR3 protein, CDR3 DNA. D genes are given only for firm matches. Some rows mark clone size as missing; the rest say once, few, many or name a class of expanded clone.

>TRBJ2-2|TRBV9|NA|TRBD2
CASKASGFANTGELFF
TGTGCCAGCAAGGCTAGCGGGTTCGCGAACACCGGGGAGCTGTTTTTT
>TRBJ2-5|TRBV9|NA|TRBD2
CASSVGLGGSWTETQYF
TGTGCCAGCAGCGTAGGTCTGGGCGGGAGTTGGACGGAGACCCAGTACTTC
>TRBJ1-5|TRBV6-1|NA|NA
CASIMTASNQPQHF
TGTGCCAGCATTATGACAGCTAGCAATCAGCCCCAGCATTTT
>TRBJ1-1|TRBV25-1|NA|NA
CASSTQTGIPEAFF
TGTGCCAGCAGTACTCAAACAGGGATCCCTGAAGCTTTCTTT
>TRBJ2-5|TRBV4-2|NA|NA
CASSAYGQQETQYF
TGTGCCAGCAGCGCATATGGACAGCAAGAGACCCAGTACTTC
>TRBJ1-1|TRBV5-8|NA|NA
CASSLQRMNTEAFF
TGTGCCAGCAGCTTGCAGAGGATGAACACTGAAGCTTTCTTT
>TRBJ2-3|TRBV29-1|NA|TRBD2
CSVEVGGRDTQYF
TGCAGCGTTGAAGTGGGAGGGAGGGATACGCAGTATTTT
>TRBJ1-4|TRBV6-6|NA|NA
CASSYSTANEKLFF
TGTGCCAGCAGTTACTCGACAGCTAATGAAAAACTGTTTTTT
>TRBJ2-7|TRBV5-1|NA|TRBD1
CASSLEQGFYEQYF
TGCGCCAGCAGCTTGGAACAGGGGTTCTACGAGCAGTACTTC
>TRBJ2-2|TRBV7-8|NA|TRBD1
CASSQDRVGTGELFF
TGTGCCAGCAGCCAGGACAGGGTCGGTACCGGGGAGCTGTTTTTT
>TRBJ2-7|TRBV5-4|NA|NA
CASSSQGYPYEQYF
TGTGCCAGCAGCTCCCAGGGCTACCCCTACGAGCAGTACTTC
>TRBJ1-1|TRBV11-2|NA|NA
CASSLGLSYTEAFF
TGTGCCAGCAGCCTGGGGCTTAGTTACACTGAAGCTTTCTTT
>TRBJ2-2|TRBV7-3|NA|NA
CASSAKLDGNTGELFF
TGTGCCAGCAGCGCAAAACTAGACGGGAACACCGGGGAGCTGTTTTTT
>TRBJ1-4|TRBV30|NA|TRBD1
CAWSFSGTGTPMFF
TGTGCCTGGAGTTTCTCGGGGACAGGGACCCCAATGTTTTTT
>TRBJ2-7|TRBV4-2|NA|NA
CASSQAPGGNYEQYF
TGTGCCAGCAGCCAAGCACCAGGAGGGAACTACGAGCAGTACTTC
>TRBJ2-7|TRBV27|NA|TRBD2
CASSPAGVGIEQYF
TGTGCCAGCAGTCCGGCGGGGGTGGGTATCGAGCAGTACTTC
>TRBJ2-5|TRBV28|NA|TRBD2
CASSVPGLGRGTQYF
TGTGCCAGCAGTGTGCCGGGACTAGGACGTGGGACCCAGTACTTC
>TRBJ1-5|TRBV19|few|NA
CASTCQMSNQPQHF
TGTGCCAGTACGTGTCAGATGAGCAATCAGCCCCAGCATTTT